The clone carrying this T cell receptor (beta chain) has just a few counts. What it binds is not known. These data are taken from a study of cytomegalovirus exposure and HLA in healthy donors. The study's findings and limits: Excluded: some indistinguishable V segments such as TRBV6-2 and TRBV6-3.

The PCR ran on 60 Vbeta and 13 Jbeta primers. Clones were sequenced by immunoSEQ multiplex PCR, and TCRdb holds only the in-frame ones, with some missing. The sample consists of approximately 130,000 clones, around 77% of them appearing once. This CDR3 is built from 13 residues. Germline V lookup: CDR1 LNHDA, CDR2 SQIVND (reference sequence). V was cut by 0 bases and J by 4 bases, with 6 bases left in between. V is TRBV19 and J is TRBJ1-2; D might be TRBD1 (5 bases). The source is a man aged 50-59 years in good health and CMV-seronegative. The sample consisted of PBMCs. CDR3 loop: CASSIDDSYGYTF. The CDR3 bases are TGTGCCAGTAGTATAGACGACAGCTATGGCTACACCTTC.